Below, 19 T cell receptor beta chains from the same sample are listed, as sequenced in a study of cytomegalovirus exposure and HLA in healthy donors. The PCR used 60 Vbeta and 13 Jbeta primers. Libraries were prepared by immunoSEQ multiplex PCR; TCRdb keeps only in-frame clonotypes and omits some of them. This sample's clone table lists approximately 170,000 clones. Sequenced sample: PBMCs. The receptors stem from a woman between 18 and 29 years old in good health and CMV-seropositive.

DNA of the CDR3: TGTGCCAGCAGCTACGGTGATGAAAAACTGTTTTTT. It is translated as CASSYGDEKLFF. The J gene is TRBJ1-4, the V gene TRBV7-9, with D hard to call. CDR1 is SEHNR and CDR2 is FQNEAQ in the germline V gene (reference sequence). V gave up 4 bases and J gave up 6 bases, with 6 bases separating them. The length of the CDR3 is 12 residues.

The chain recombines TRBV21-1 with TRBJ1-2; the table gives TRBD1 as D, unverified against the DNA. TRBV21-1 is designated a pseudogene. The CDR3 contains 11 residues. The CDR3 sequence is CATTGRDGYTF. The CDR3 DNA follows: TGTGCCACAACAGGGCGGGATGGCTACACCTTC.

V usage is TRBV5-1 and J usage is TRBJ2-1, with TRBD1 as a possible D gene (6 bases). The CDR3 is 17 amino acids. The V end lost 4 bases, the J end lost 8 bases, and 25 bases lay between the germline ends. Germline V gene data show CDR1 as SGHRS and CDR2 as YFSETQ. The CDR3 region has the DNA TGCGCCAGCAGCCCTAACAGGGATACTAGAGGTAGGGATGAGCAGTTCTTC. This sequence encodes CASSPNRDTRGRDEQFF.

The CDR3 coding sequence is TGTGCCAGTAGTGGGGCGTCGGGGGGCATTATCAATCAGCCCCAGCATTTT. Residues: CASSGASGGIINQPQHF. The chain employs TRBV19 and TRBJ1-5; the D gene is possibly TRBD1 (6 bases). Germline V gene data show CDR1 as LNHDA and CDR2 as SQIVND (reference sequence). Deletions cut 5 bases from V and 3 bases from J, with 20 bases between. This CDR3 region has 17 residues.

The CDR3 here is CASSPAGGETQYF. The CDR3 coding sequence is TGCGCCAGCAGCCCGGCGGGCGGGGAGACCCAGTACTTC. The chain has TRBV5-1 and TRBJ2-5; tentatively, D is TRBD2 (5 bases). V was clipped by 4 bases and J by 5 bases, with 12 bases between them. The V gene's germline CDR1 is SGHRS and CDR2 YFSETQ. The CDR3 consists of 13 residues.

This sequence joins TRBV7-2 and TRBJ1-3; TRBD1 is a possible D gene (6 bases). V shed 5 bases and J shed 0 bases, with 8 bases lying between them. This CDR3 spans 14 amino acids. Germline V lookup: CDR1 SGHTA, CDR2 FQGNSA. CDR3 loop: CASSLQGSGNTIYF. CDR3 sequence (DNA): TGTGCCAGCAGCCTACAGGGCTCTGGAAACACCATATATTTT.

This sequence joins TRBV7-6 and TRBJ2-5; 9 bases map to TRBD1. V lost 5 bases to trimming and J lost 5 bases; unmatched junction nucleotides: 6. Germline lookup yields CDR1 SGHVS and CDR2 FNYEAQ. CDR3 size: 14 residues. The CDR3, as DNA: TGTGCCAGCAGCACCGGGACAGGGTATGAGACCCAGTACTTC. This encodes CASSTGTGYETQYF.

The chain has TRBV4-1 and TRBJ2-1; D may be TRBD1 (6 bases). V shed 3 bases and J shed 5 bases, with 14 bases lying between them. This CDR3 spans 15 amino acids. CDR1 is MGHRA and CDR2 is YSYEKL in the germline V gene. CDR3 residues: CASSQGWDINNEQFF. DNA for the CDR3: TGCGCCAGCAGCCAGGGGTGGGACATAAACAATGAGCAGTTCTTC.

This chain joins TRBV5-4 and TRBJ2-2; tentative D call: TRBD2 (6 bases). There are 16 residues in the CDR3. Germline assignment: CDR1 SGHNT and CDR2 YYREEE (reference sequence). Trimming stripped 0 bases from V and 2 bases from J, with 11 bases between. The chain's CDR3 is CASSLVAGLNTGELFF. As DNA, the CDR3 is TGTGCCAGCAGCTTGGTTGCGGGGCTAAACACCGGGGAGCTGTTTTTT. The whole variable domain, remainder taken from reference TRBV5-4 and TRBJ2-2, is ETGVTQSPTHLIKTRGQQVTLRCSSQSGHNTVSWYQQALGQGPQFIFQYYREEENGRGNFPPRFSGLQFPNYSSELNVNALELDDSALYLCASSLVAGLNTGELFFGEGSRLTVL.

The rearrangement uses TRBV4-3 and TRBJ1-6, with 9 bases aligning to TRBD1. Germline CDR1 and CDR2: LGHNA and YSLEER. Trimming at V came to 4 bases and at J to 9 bases, leaving 7 bases not matched to a gene. This CDR3 comprises 15 residues. CDR3 in DNA: TGCGCCAGCAGCCCGGGACAGGGTGGCCCTTCACCCCTCCACTTT. It specifies CASSPGQGGPSPLHF.

V gene TRBV18 combines with J gene TRBJ2-1, with TRBD2 as a possible D gene (5 bases). The CDR3 is 15 residues long. Trimming removed 1 base at V and 1 base at J, with 8 bases between. Germline values: CDR1 KGHSH, CDR2 LQKENI. The CDR3, as DNA: TGTGCCAGCTCACCACTAGCGTCTTCCTACAATGAGCAGTTCTTC. Residues: CASSPLASSYNEQFF.

J is TRBJ2-1 and V is TRBV5-4; 10 bases map to TRBD2. CDR1 is SGHNT and CDR2 is YYREEE in the germline V gene (reference sequence). The CDR3 has 15 residues. The ends lost 6 bases at V and 4 bases at J; junction bases unmatched: 7. CDR3 sequence reads: CASTVAGGWYNEQFF. CDR3 bases: TGTGCCAGCACCGTAGCGGGGGGATGGTACAATGAGCAGTTCTTC.

With respect to this clone: Other DNA sequences in the sample encode the same CDR3. This chain's CDR3 is CASSVLSTDTQYF. CDR3 sequence (DNA): TGTGCCAGCAGCGTCCTAAGCACAGATACGCAGTATTTT. The chain is built from TRBV9 and TRBJ2-3, with no clear D. Germline V lookup: CDR1 SGDLS, CDR2 YYNGEE. Trimming cost V 2 bases and J 0 bases, with 4 bases left between them. The CDR3 sequence is 13 residues long.

CDR3 DNA sequence: TGCGCCAGCAGCTTGCCCAGTCTGGAGACCCAGTACTTC. Residues: CASSLPSLETQYF. The genes are TRBV5-1 and TRBJ2-5; no firm D call. The CDR3 contains 13 residues. V gave up 1 base and J gave up 5 bases, with 9 bases separating them. Germline values: CDR1 SGHRS, CDR2 YFSETQ.

This chain links TRBV7-9 with TRBJ2-7, with 8 positions matching TRBD1. Unmatched junction bases numbered 3, after V lost 2 bases and J lost 3 bases. Germline loops: CDR1 SEHNR, CDR2 FQNEAQ (reference sequence). The CDR3 spans 14 residues. DNA of the CDR3: TGTGCCAGCAGCTTAACGGGACAGGACTACGAGCAGTACTTC. Its protein is CASSLTGQDYEQYF. Full variable domain (outside the CDR3, taken from reference TRBV7-9 and TRBJ2-7): DTGVSQNPRHKITKRGQNVTFRCDPISEHNRLYWYRQTLGQGPEFLTYFQNEAQLEKSRLLSDRFSAERPKGSFSTLEIQRTEQGDSAMYLCASSLTGQDYEQYFGPGTRLTVT.

The chain couples TRBV5-1 to TRBJ2-1; 13 bases match TRBD2. CDR3 length equals 17 residues. Trimming took 4 bases from V and 0 from J; bases not matched to a gene: 4. Germline CDR1 SGHRS, CDR2 YFSETQ. The CDR3 loop reads CASSERTSGGSYNEQFF. The CDR3 DNA is TGCGCCAGCAGCGAAAGGACTAGCGGGGGCTCCTACAATGAGCAGTTCTTC.

The chain links TRBV30 to TRBJ1-2; the match to TRBD1 covers 11 bases. CDR1 is GTSNPN and CDR2 is SVGIG in the germline V gene (reference sequence). The CDR3 has 15 residues. Losses at the gene ends were 1 base for V and 3 bases for J; bases not matched to a gene: 4. CDR3: CAWSAGTGGDYGYTF. CDR3 nucleotides: TGTGCCTGGAGTGCCGGGACAGGGGGGGACTATGGCTACACCTTC.

The chain couples TRBV18 to TRBJ1-1; D is possibly TRBD1 (5 bases). V was shortened by 5 bases and J by 0 bases, with 13 bases between the two germline ends. The CDR3 spans 15 residues. The germline gives CDR1 KGHSH, CDR2 LQKENI. The CDR3 protein is CASSTIQGMNTEAFF. In DNA, the CDR3 is TGTGCCAGCTCAACAATCCAGGGAATGAACACTGAAGCTTTCTTT.

The V call is TRBV30, the J call TRBJ2-1; maybe TRBD2 (7 bases). The V and J ends lost 0 bases and 9 bases respectively, with 12 bases between them. In germline, CDR1 is GTSNPN, CDR2 SVGIG (reference sequence). The CDR3 has 13 amino acids. In DNA, the CDR3 is TGTGCCTGGAGTGTACTGGGGGGGCTTGAGCAGTTCTTC. Protein sequence: CAWSVLGGLEQFF.